The 20 T cell receptor beta chains below come from one sample, sequenced in a study of CD8 T cells in ankylosing spondylitis. Broader study findings: Ankylosing spondylitis blood appeared to carry a characteristic TCR beta motif of roughly 8 highly homologous variants.

The antigens of these receptors remain unknown. TCRdb reanalysed the 5' RACE reads using MiXCR and keeps one entry per CDR3 protein. The sample lists roughly 300,000 distinct CDR3 sequences, around 8% seen once, with about 15% in the top ten. Sequencing input: blood, either unsorted or a sorted T cell fraction (not recorded which). These receptors all stem from a male donor with ankylosing spondylitis.

About this clonotype: Being one base from a much bigger clone, this may be a read error. The rearrangement links TRBV28 to TRBJ2-3; the match to TRBD1 covers 10 bases. The CDR3 runs to 14 residues. In germline, CDR1 is MDHEN, CDR2 SYDVKM. The CDR3 DNA reads as TGTGCCAGCAGGGACAGGGGGACCGCAGATACGGAGTATTTT. Amino acid sequence: CASRDRGTADTEYF.

The rearrangement joins TRBV7-9 to TRBJ2-7; D ambiguous. V lost 5 bases, J lost 2 bases, and 10 bases lay in between. Germline V gene data show CDR1 as SEHNR and CDR2 as FQNEAQ (reference sequence). This CDR3 has 13 amino acids. The CDR3 nucleotides read TGTGCCAGCAGCCTAGACGTGACCTACGAGCAGTACTTC. It encodes CASSLDVTYEQYF.

The chain couples TRBV20-1 to TRBJ1-5; D is perhaps TRBD1 (6 bases). V dropped 2 bases and J dropped 6 bases, with 11 bases sitting between them. CDR1 is DFQATT, CDR2 SNEGSKA, per germline (reference sequence). The CDR3 is 13 residues long. DNA for the CDR3: TGCAGTGCTAGACTGGGGGCGAGTCAGCCCCAGCATTTT. Amino acid sequence: CSARLGASQPQHF.

This chain uses TRBV3-1 with TRBJ2-3; D tentatively reads TRBD1 or TRBD2 (5 bases each). CDR3 length: 15 residues. From germline, CDR1 is LGHDT and CDR2 YNNKEL (reference sequence). Between the trimmed V and J ends, which lost 4 bases and 0 bases, there was a span of 11 bases. The chain's CDR3 is CASSRSGPSTDTQYF. In nucleotides, the CDR3 is TGTGCCAGCAGCCGATCGGGGCCCAGCACAGATACGCAGTATTTT.

This clonotype showed up just a few times. V and J are TRBV10-3 and TRBJ1-2; tentative D call: TRBD1 (6 bases). Deletions cut 5 bases from V and 0 bases from J, with 16 bases between. The CDR3 runs to 16 residues. Per germline, CDR1 ENHRY and CDR2 SYGVKD. The CDR3 is CAISTPATGSNYGYTF. The DNA of the CDR3 is TGTGCCATCAGTACACCTGCAACAGGGTCTAACTATGGCTACACCTTC.

This sequence joins TRBV7-2 and TRBJ1-2; 10 bases align to TRBD1. V lost 5 bases, J lost 8 bases, and 8 bases stayed unmatched. In germline, CDR1 is SGHTA, CDR2 FQGNSA. There are 14 residues in the CDR3. The CDR3: CASSGDRGLGGYTF. The CDR3 bases are TGTGCCAGCAGCGGAGACAGGGGGCTAGGAGGCTACACCTTC.

There are a few counts of this clonotype. This rearrangement joins TRBV7-2 to TRBJ2-5; 8 nucleotides agree with TRBD2. This CDR3 contains 16 residues. With 5 bases clipped from V and 1 base from J, the junction kept 9 bases outside the gene matches. Germline assignment: CDR1 SGHTA and CDR2 FQGNSA. The CDR3 reads CASSQGLAFSQETQYF. CDR3 DNA: TGTGCCAGCAGCCAAGGACTAGCTTTCTCCCAAGAGACCCAGTACTTC.

The chain uses TRBV20-1 and TRBJ1-3; D not resolved. The V gene lost 1 base and the J gene lost 0 bases, with 7 bases spanning the gap. The CDR3 extends over 14 amino acids. Germline V lookup: CDR1 DFQATT, CDR2 SNEGSKA (reference sequence). The CDR3 reads CSARVVASGNTIYF. The CDR3 coding sequence is TGCAGTGCTAGAGTGGTTGCCTCTGGAAACACCATATATTTT.

There are many counts of this clonotype. V usage is TRBV7-2 and J usage is TRBJ2-5, with D tentatively TRBD1 (5 bases). CDR3 length equals 14 residues. The germline CDR1 and CDR2 sequences are SGHTA and FQGNSA. V lost 2 bases and J 2 bases, leaving 9 bases between the germline ends. CDR3 loop: CASSLSQGQETQYF. The CDR3 DNA is TGTGCCAGCAGCTTATCTCAGGGTCAAGAGACCCAGTACTTC.

Ten or more counts support this clonotype. The V gene is TRBV12-3 or TRBV12-4, the J gene TRBJ1-1; D is undetermined. V lost 8 bases and J lost 0, with 10 bases in between. The length of the CDR3 is 13 residues. In DNA form, the CDR3 reads TGTGCCAGCTTGACCGACGTGAACACTGAAGCTTTCTTT. This gives the protein CASLTDVNTEAFF.

There are a few counts of this clonotype. The CDR3 sequence is CASSSTTGVLEQFF. The CDR3, as DNA: TGTGCCAGCAGTTCCACCACCGGAGTTTTAGAGCAGTTCTTC. The rearrangement links TRBV12-3 or TRBV12-4 to TRBJ2-1; D ambiguous. V was trimmed by 4 bases and J by 10 bases, leaving 17 bases between them. The CDR3 has 14 amino acids.

This chain connects TRBV5-1 to TRBJ2-5; 8 bases line up with TRBD1. The CDR3 loop spans 16 amino acids. V lost 5 bases to trimming and J lost 4 bases; unmatched junction nucleotides: 13. Germline V gene lookup returns CDR1 SGHRS and CDR2 YFSETQ. CDR3 sequence: CASSFDAGTGGETQYF. CDR3 coding DNA: TGCGCCAGCAGTTTTGATGCCGGGACAGGAGGAGAGACCCAGTACTTC.

DNA of the CDR3: TGTGCCAGCAGCGGACTAGCGGTAGAGACAGATACGCAGTATTTT. Amino acid sequence: CASSGLAVETDTQYF. The chain uses TRBV25-1 and TRBJ2-3; 10 bases fit TRBD2. The CDR3 consists of 15 residues. Germline loops: CDR1 MGHDK, CDR2 SYGVNS. V trimming: 6 bases; J trimming: 3 bases; junction bases outside the gene matches: 6.

This clonotype has more than one count but fewer than ten. J is TRBJ1-4 and V is TRBV2; 7 positions agree with TRBD1. The V and J ends lost 8 bases and 5 bases, in that order; junction bases with no gene match: 8. Germline CDR1 and CDR2: SNHLY and FYNNEI. CDR3 size: 14 residues. The CDR3 loop is CASALRGGNEKLFF. CDR3 sequence (DNA): TGTGCCAGCGCCCTCAGGGGGGGAAATGAAAAACTGTTTTTT.

V is TRBV7-9 and J is TRBJ2-1, with D maybe TRBD2 (5 bases). The CDR3 spans 12 residues. V gave up 5 bases and J gave up 7 bases, with 9 bases separating them. Germline V lookup: CDR1 SEHNR, CDR2 FQNEAQ (reference sequence). The CDR3: CASSARGNEQFF. The CDR3 bases are TGTGCCAGCAGCGCCCGGGGTAATGAGCAGTTCTTC.

This clonotype showed up just a few times. V is TRBV4-2 and J is TRBJ1-1; weak D call: TRBD1 (6 bases). This CDR3 is 16 amino acids long. V shed 3 bases and J shed 0 bases, with 14 bases lying between them. The V gene's germline CDR1 is LGHNA and CDR2 YNFKEQ. CDR3 in DNA: TGTGCCAGCAGCCAGGGTTTACGGACAGTGAACACTGAAGCTTTCTTT. This translates into CASSQGLRTVNTEAFF.

Notes on this clonotype: One end of the junction is discordant with germline, which a read error may explain. The V and J genes are TRBV10-2 and TRBJ2-5; D call uncertain. There are 11 residues in the CDR3. Germline V lookup: CDR1 WSHSY, CDR2 SAAADI. The CDR3, as DNA: TGCGCCAGCAGTGACCTTAGACGCGTCAACTTC. This codes for CASSDLRRVNF.

Only a few counts were recorded for this clonotype. J is TRBJ1-1 and V is TRBV5-1; D is ambiguous. The germline CDR1 and CDR2 sequences are SGHRS and YFSETQ. V shed 6 bases and J shed 1 base, with 19 bases lying between them. This CDR3 comprises 16 residues. The CDR3 bases are TGCGCCAGCACCCTCGGTTTCGTGTTTTCGAACACTGAAGCTTTCTTT. Amino acid sequence: CASTLGFVFSNTEAFF.

The rearrangement joins TRBV19 to TRBJ2-1, with 11 positions matching TRBD2. The CDR3 totals 16 residues. Germline-derived CDR1 and CDR2 are LNHDA and SQIVND (reference sequence). Trimming at V came to 3 bases and at J to 4 bases, leaving 5 bases not matched to a gene. The CDR3 sequence: CASSIWLAGGYNEQFF. The CDR3 DNA reads TGTGCCAGTAGTATTTGGCTAGCGGGAGGATACAATGAGCAGTTCTTC.

A few counts support this clonotype. The V call is TRBV11-1, the J call TRBJ2-6; 10 bases are shared with TRBD2. The V gene's germline CDR1 is SGHAT and CDR2 FQDESV (reference sequence). CDR3 length: 18 amino acids. V was clipped by 1 base and J by 0 bases; unmatched bases: 3. CDR3 loop: CASSLETSGLSGANVLTF. In DNA form, the CDR3 reads TGTGCCAGCAGCTTAGAGACTAGCGGGCTCTCTGGGGCCAACGTCCTGACTTTC.